One sample yielded the 19 T cell receptor beta chains listed below, sequenced in a study of cytomegalovirus exposure and HLA in healthy donors. The PCR employed 60 Vbeta primers together with 13 Jbeta primers. This table comes from immunoSEQ multiplex PCR, and its TCRdb copy is limited to in-frame clones, with some not included. The profile covers approximately 150,000 clones, with almost 80% appearing a single time and roughly 9.3% taken by the ten largest. The sequenced material came from PBMCs. The receptors stem from a young man in good health and CMV-seropositive.

This chain links TRBV5-4 with TRBJ1-1; D is ambiguous. There are 13 residues in the CDR3. The V gene's germline CDR1 is SGHNT and CDR2 YYREEE (reference sequence). With 3 bases removed from V and 2 bases from J, the gap between germline ends came to 8 bases. CDR3 DNA sequence: TGTGCCAGCAGCTCCCAGTTAAACACTGAAGCTTTCTTT. Its protein is CASSSQLNTEAFF.

This rearrangement joins TRBV7-9 to TRBJ1-2; the D gene is possibly TRBD1 (5 bases). Trimming removed 7 bases at V and 6 bases at J, with 12 bases between. CDR1 is SEHNR, CDR2 FQNEAQ, per germline (reference sequence). This CDR3 has 12 residues. The CDR3 region has the DNA TGTGCCAGCAACCAATTCAGGGATGGCTACACCTTC. It encodes CASNQFRDGYTF. The variable domain in full, with the rest retrieved from reference TRBV7-9 and TRBJ1-2, is DTGVSQNPRHKITKRGQNVTFRCDPISEHNRLYWYRQTLGQGPEFLTYFQNEAQLEKSRLLSDRFSAERPKGSFSTLEIQRTEQGDSAMYLCASNQFRDGYTFGSGTRLTVV.

This clone was seen only once. The chain employs TRBV4-1 and TRBJ2-7; 9 bases are a match to TRBD1. Germline lookup yields CDR1 MGHRA and CDR2 YSYEKL. The J segment lost 5 bases and the V segment lost 4 bases, leaving 9 bases of the junction unmatched. This CDR3 is 15 amino acids long. The DNA of the CDR3 is TGCGCCAGCAGCCCCCGGGGACAGGGTAACGACGAGCAGTACTTC. Translated: CASSPRGQGNDEQYF.

CDR3 amino acids: CASSILAGAINEQFF. The DNA of the CDR3 is TGTGCCAGCAGTATACTAGCGGGAGCGATTAATGAGCAGTTCTTC. The gene calls are TRBV27 and TRBJ2-1, with 11 bases that match TRBD2. The V segment lost 5 bases and the J segment 7 bases; nucleotides outside the gene matches: 7. CDR3 length equals 15 residues. Germline values: CDR1 MNHEY, CDR2 SMNVEV (reference sequence).

V is TRBV28 and J is TRBJ1-5; maybe TRBD1 (5 bases). The germline V and J ends were trimmed by 2 bases and 6 bases, with 11 bases remaining between them. CDR3 length: 14 residues. Germline values: CDR1 MDHEN, CDR2 SYDVKM. CDR3 residues: CASSLRGWGQPQHF. The CDR3 nucleotides read TGTGCCAGCAGTTTAAGGGGTTGGGGTCAGCCCCAGCATTTT. Together with reference TRBV28 and TRBJ1-5, the CDR3 gives the full variable domain: DVKVTQSSRYLVKRTGEKVFLECVQDMDHENMFWYRQDPGLGLRLIYFSYDVKMKEKGDIPEGYSVSREKKERFSLILESASTNQTSMYLCASSLRGWGQPQHFGDGTRLSIL.

The chain uses TRBV9 and TRBJ1-5; D not resolved. Trimming cost V 8 bases and J 9 bases, with 9 bases left between them. Germline V CDR1 and CDR2: SGDLS, YYNGEE. The CDR3 totals 10 residues. The CDR3 DNA reads TGTGCCAGTCCCCCTCGGCCCCAGCATTTT. Translation: CASPPRPQHF.

This chain uses TRBV19 with TRBJ1-1, with D perhaps matching TRBD1 (6 bases). V was shortened by 4 bases and J by 1 base, with 7 bases between the two germline ends. The germline V gene has CDR1 LNHDA and CDR2 SQIVND (reference sequence). The CDR3 is 13 residues long. The CDR3 is CASSTGQNTEAFF. The CDR3 bases are TGTGCCAGTAGTACGGGACAGAACACTGAAGCTTTCTTT.

This clone was picked up one time. The CDR3 coding sequence is TGCGCCAGCAGCCCATCACGTGGGGAATTAGGGGTCACTGAAGCTTTCTTT. Encoded protein: CASSPSRGELGVTEAFF. The chain combines TRBV4-1 with TRBJ1-1; maybe TRBD1 (5 bases). Germline V gene lookup returns CDR1 MGHRA and CDR2 YSYEKL. The CDR3 runs 17 residues. Trimming pared 4 bases from V and 4 bases from J, leaving 22 bases between.

The chain joins TRBV28 to TRBJ1-5, with D tentatively TRBD1 (5 bases). CDR1 MDHEN and CDR2 SYDVKM come from the germline V gene. The CDR3 has 15 amino acids. Trimming took off 4 bases at V and 4 bases at J, with 14 bases between the two ends. Here the CDR3 reads CASSSPGLPNQPQHF. DNA for the CDR3: TGTGCCAGCAGTTCGCCGGGACTCCCGAATCAGCCCCAGCATTTT.

The V gene is TRBV7-2, the J gene TRBJ1-3; 7 nucleotides match TRBD1. Germline V CDR1 and CDR2: SGHTA, FQGNSA. The CDR3 has 13 residues. The ends lost 4 bases at V and 3 bases at J; junction bases unmatched: 0. This chain's CDR3 is CASSWDSGNTIYF. In DNA form, the CDR3 reads TGTGCCAGCAGCTGGGACAGTGGAAACACCATATATTTT.

This chain uses TRBV2 with TRBJ1-2; tentatively, D is TRBD1 (5 bases). The V and J ends lost 4 bases and 1 base respectively, with 10 bases between them. The CDR3 length is 14 residues. Germline-derived CDR1 and CDR2 are SNHLY and FYNNEI. The CDR3 bases are TGTGCCAGCAGTGGGGCTAGGGGTAACTATGGCTACACCTTC. This encodes CASSGARGNYGYTF.

The chain couples TRBV6-1 to TRBJ2-7; 7 bases agree with TRBD1. Germline V gene lookup returns CDR1 MNHNS and CDR2 SASEGT. This CDR3 is built from 15 residues. The trim removed 5 bases at V and 2 bases at J, leaving 9 bases unmatched. CDR3 DNA sequence: TGTGCCAGCAGTTCCGACAGGGCCCCCCCCTACGAGCAGTACTTC. Protein sequence: CASSSDRAPPYEQYF.

The chain links TRBV7-6 to TRBJ2-1; a weak D match, TRBD1 (6 bases). CDR1 and CDR2 (germline): SGHVS, FNYEAQ. Deletions cut 1 base from V and 8 bases from J, with 15 bases between. The CDR3 contains 15 residues. CDR3 region: CASSLVLQGSDEQFF. CDR3 DNA sequence: TGTGCCAGCAGCTTAGTATTACAGGGTAGCGATGAGCAGTTCTTC.

The chain is built from TRBV4-1 and TRBJ2-7, with D possibly matching TRBD1 (5 bases). CDR3 length: 17 amino acids. Germline values: CDR1 MGHRA, CDR2 YSYEKL. V lost 0 bases to trimming and J lost 3 bases, with 18 bases between them. As DNA, the CDR3 is TGCGCCAGCAGCCAAGATTCGTTAGAAGGGGATATCTACGAGCAGTACTTC. This gives the protein CASSQDSLEGDIYEQYF.

This sequence joins TRBV7-2 and TRBJ1-1; TRBD1 agrees at 8 bases. This CDR3 is built from 15 residues. V shed 2 bases and J 10 bases; nucleotides not matched to a gene: 12. CDR1 and CDR2 from the germline V gene are SGHTA and FQGNSA. The CDR3 loop is CASSLSTGDPSAAFF. CDR3 nucleotides: TGTGCCAGCAGCTTATCGACAGGGGACCCCTCTGCAGCTTTCTTT. Combining the CDR3 with reference TRBV7-2 and TRBJ1-1 gives the whole variable domain GAGVSQSPSNKVTEKGKDVELRCDPISGHTALYWYRQSLGQGLEFLIYFQGNSAPDKSGLPSDRFSAERTGGSVSTLTIQRTQQEDSAVYLCASSLSTGDPSAAFFGQGTRLTVV.

The chain employs TRBV12-5 and TRBJ2-1; the match to TRBD2 covers 7 bases. The CDR3 loop spans 14 amino acids. CDR1 and CDR2 from the germline V gene are LGHNT and FRNRAP. Unmatched junction bases numbered 11, after V lost 8 bases and J lost 7 bases. The CDR3 region is CASPRREWVNEQFF. The CDR3 nucleotides read TGTGCTAGTCCCCGGCGGGAGTGGGTAAATGAGCAGTTCTTC. The full variable domain, with the rest looked up from reference TRBV12-5 and TRBJ2-1, is DARVTQTPRHKVTEMGQEVTMRCQPILGHNTVFWYRQTMMQGLELLAYFRNRAPLDDSGMPKDRFSAEMPDATLATLKIQPSEPRDSAVYFCASPRREWVNEQFFGPGTRLTVL.

CDR3 residues: CASSFLSSYNEQFF. DNA of the CDR3: TGTGCCAGCAGTTTCCTGAGCTCCTACAATGAGCAGTTCTTC. The chain links TRBV6-5 to TRBJ2-1; D gene ambiguous. Trimming left V 4 bases short and J 0 bases short, with 7 bases between. Germline V gene sequence: CDR1 MNHEY, CDR2 SVGAGI. The CDR3 consists of 14 residues.

This clone was found once. A junction end diverges from the germline sequence, so it may reflect a read error. V usage is TRBV2 and J usage is TRBJ2-7; a weak D match, TRBD2 (7 bases). This CDR3 comprises 13 residues. Germline CDR1 is SNHLY and CDR2 is FYNNEI. The CDR3 is CATSRGAAYEQYF. The CDR3 DNA reads as TGTGCCACCAGTCGGGGGGCGGCCTACGAGCAGTACTTC. The full variable domain, completed using reference TRBV2 and TRBJ2-7, is EPEVTQTPSHQVTQMGQEVILRCVPISNHLYFYWYRQILGQKVEFLVSFYNNEISEKSEIFDDQFSVERPDGSNFTLKIRSTKLEDSAMYFCATSRGAAYEQYFGPGTRLTVT.

The V gene is TRBV29-1, the J gene TRBJ2-1; 14 bases align to TRBD2. Germline loops: CDR1 SQVTM, CDR2 ANQGSEA. This CDR3 comprises 14 residues. The V and J ends lost 6 bases and 6 bases, in that order; junction bases with no gene match: 4. In DNA, the CDR3 is TGCAGCGTCCCGGGACTAGCGGGAGTCAATGAGCAGTTCTTC. Residues: CSVPGLAGVNEQFF.